This T cell receptor (beta chain) appears in the sequencing data of a study of blood T cell repertoires in COVID-19. Across the study: The analysed material was cDNA or gDNA that came from T cells, B-cell-depleted T cells, or PBMCs.

Categorization into cohorts depended on clinical history that participants reported. Recovered status in Cohort 3 required two negative PCRs, clearance, or symptom resolution. How the authors handled the data: Reference gene primer amplification gave nucleated cell count estimates. Here immunoSEQ multiplex PCR was the method, and the copy in TCRdb shows in-frame clones only, minus some. Clone size and V and J calls were adopted from that table, with D and trimming inferred from the DNA. In the table there are 220,000 or so clones, about 84% of which are singletons. The sequence was obtained from a woman aged 45 to 65 who had recovered from COVID-19. The specimen sequenced was PBMCs or T cells enriched from blood (not recorded which).

The chain's CDR3 is CASSPGGIPAFF. CDR3 coding DNA: TGTGCCAGCAGCCCAGGGGGGATCCCAGCTTTCTTT. This sequence joins TRBV11-2 and TRBJ1-1; 7 bases line up with TRBD1. V shed 5 bases, J shed 10 bases, and the junction held 7 bases outside the gene matches. This CDR3 contains 12 residues. Germline CDR1 reads SGHAT; CDR2 reads FQNNGV.